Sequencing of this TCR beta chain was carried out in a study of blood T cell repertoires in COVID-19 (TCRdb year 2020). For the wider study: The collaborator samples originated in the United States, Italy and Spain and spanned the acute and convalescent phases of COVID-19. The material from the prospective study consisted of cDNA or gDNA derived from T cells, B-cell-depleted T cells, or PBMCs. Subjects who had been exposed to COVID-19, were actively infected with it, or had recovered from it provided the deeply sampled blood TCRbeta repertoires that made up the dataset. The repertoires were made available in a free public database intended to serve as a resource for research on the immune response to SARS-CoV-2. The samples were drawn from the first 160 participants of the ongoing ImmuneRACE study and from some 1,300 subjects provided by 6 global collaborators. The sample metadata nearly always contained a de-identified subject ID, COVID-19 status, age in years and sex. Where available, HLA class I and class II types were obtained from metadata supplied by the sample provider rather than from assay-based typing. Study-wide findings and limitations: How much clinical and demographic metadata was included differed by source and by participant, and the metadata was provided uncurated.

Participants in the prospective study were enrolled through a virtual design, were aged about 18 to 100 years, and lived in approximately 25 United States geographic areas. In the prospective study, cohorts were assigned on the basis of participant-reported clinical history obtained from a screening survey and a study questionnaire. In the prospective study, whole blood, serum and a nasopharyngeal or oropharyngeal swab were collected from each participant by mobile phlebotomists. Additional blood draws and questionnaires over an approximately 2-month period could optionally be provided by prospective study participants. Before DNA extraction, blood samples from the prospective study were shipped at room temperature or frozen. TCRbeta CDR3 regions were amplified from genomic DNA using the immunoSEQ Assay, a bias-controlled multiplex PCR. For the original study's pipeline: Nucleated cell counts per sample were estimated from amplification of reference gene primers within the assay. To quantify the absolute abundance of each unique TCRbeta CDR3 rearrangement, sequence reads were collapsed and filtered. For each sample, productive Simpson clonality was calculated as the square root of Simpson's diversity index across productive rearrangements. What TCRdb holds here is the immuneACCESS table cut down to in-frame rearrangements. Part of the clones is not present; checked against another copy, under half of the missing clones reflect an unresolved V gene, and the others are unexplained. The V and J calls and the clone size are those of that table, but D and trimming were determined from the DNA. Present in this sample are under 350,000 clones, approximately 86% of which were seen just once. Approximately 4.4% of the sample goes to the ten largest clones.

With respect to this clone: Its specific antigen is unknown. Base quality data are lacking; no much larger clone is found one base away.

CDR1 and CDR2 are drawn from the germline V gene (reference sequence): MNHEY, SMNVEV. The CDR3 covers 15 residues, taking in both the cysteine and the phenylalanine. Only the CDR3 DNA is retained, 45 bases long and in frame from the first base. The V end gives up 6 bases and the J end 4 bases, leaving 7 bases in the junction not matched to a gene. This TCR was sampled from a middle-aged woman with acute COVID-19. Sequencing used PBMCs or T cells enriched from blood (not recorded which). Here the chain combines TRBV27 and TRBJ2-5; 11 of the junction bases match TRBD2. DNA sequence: TGTGCCAGCAGCCCTACTAGCGGGGGTAGAGAGACCCAGTACTTC. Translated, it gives CASSPTSGGRETQYF.